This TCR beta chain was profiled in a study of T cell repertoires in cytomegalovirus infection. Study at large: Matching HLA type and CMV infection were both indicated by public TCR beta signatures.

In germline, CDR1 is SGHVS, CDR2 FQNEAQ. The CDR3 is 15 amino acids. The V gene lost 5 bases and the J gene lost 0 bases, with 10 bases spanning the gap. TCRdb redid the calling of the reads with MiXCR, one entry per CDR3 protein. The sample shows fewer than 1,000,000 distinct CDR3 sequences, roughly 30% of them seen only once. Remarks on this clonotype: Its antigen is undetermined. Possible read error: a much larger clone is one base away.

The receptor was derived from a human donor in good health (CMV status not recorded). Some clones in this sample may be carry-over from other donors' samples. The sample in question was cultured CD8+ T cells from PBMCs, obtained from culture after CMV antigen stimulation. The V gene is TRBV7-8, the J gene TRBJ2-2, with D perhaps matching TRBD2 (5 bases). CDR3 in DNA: TGTGCCAGCAGCCACCTAGCCGCGAACACCGGGGAGCTGTTTTTT. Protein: CASSHLAANTGELFF.